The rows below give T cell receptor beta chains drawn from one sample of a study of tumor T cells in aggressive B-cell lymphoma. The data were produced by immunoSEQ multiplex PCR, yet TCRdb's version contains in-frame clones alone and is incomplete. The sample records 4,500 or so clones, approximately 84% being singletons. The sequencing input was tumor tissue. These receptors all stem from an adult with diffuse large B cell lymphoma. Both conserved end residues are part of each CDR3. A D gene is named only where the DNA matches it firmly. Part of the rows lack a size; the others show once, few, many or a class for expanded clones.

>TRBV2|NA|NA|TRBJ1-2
TGTGCCAGCAGAGAAGGAGCGGCCCCTAACTATGGCTACACCTTC
CASREGAAPNYGYTF
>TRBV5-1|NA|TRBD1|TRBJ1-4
TGCGCCAGCAGTCAGGGACAGGGAGCAGAAAAACTGTTTTTT
CASSQGQGAEKLFF
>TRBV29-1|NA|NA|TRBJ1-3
TGCAGCGTTGGAGCGACCTCTGGAAACACCATATATTTT
CSVGATSGNTIYF
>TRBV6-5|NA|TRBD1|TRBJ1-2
TGTGCCAGCAGTACACAGGGGGGATGGGACGGCTACACCTTC
CASSTQGGWDGYTF
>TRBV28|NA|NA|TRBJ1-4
TGTGCCAGCAGTCCCCTGGGCAGAAGCTGGGAAAAACTGTTTTTT
CASSPLGRSWEKLFF
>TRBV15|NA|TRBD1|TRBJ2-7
TGTGCCACCAGCCCTCATGGGGGCAGGGGGTCCTACGAGCAGTACTTC
CATSPHGGRGSYEQYF
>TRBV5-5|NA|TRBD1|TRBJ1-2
TGTGCCAGCAGTTTTCTACAGGGGTATGTGGGCTACACCTTC
CASSFLQGYVGYTF
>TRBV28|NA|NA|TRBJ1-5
TGTGCCAGCAGCTACCACCCGGGAAGGGTGGATCAGCCCCAGCATTTT
CASSYHPGRVDQPQHF
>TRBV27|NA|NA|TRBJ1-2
TGTGCCAGCACTATCAGGGGAGGGTTTAACTATGGCTACACCTTC
CASTIRGGFNYGYTF
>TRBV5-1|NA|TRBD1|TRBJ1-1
TGCGCCAGCAGCTTCGGGACAGGGGCAGGGAGCACTGAAGCTTTCTTT
CASSFGTGAGSTEAFF
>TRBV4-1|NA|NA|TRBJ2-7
TGCGCCAGCAGCCGTAGAGGAGAGCATGTCAACGAGCAGTACTTC
CASSRRGEHVNEQYF
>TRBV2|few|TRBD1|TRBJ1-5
TGTGCCAGCAGGGCGGACAGGGGGCTTGCTAATCAGCCCCAGCATTTT
CASRADRGLANQPQHF
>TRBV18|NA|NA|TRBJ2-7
TGTGCCAGCTCACCGCTGGCCGTGGCGACAGGAAGCTCCTACGAGCAGTACTTC
CASSPLAVATGSSYEQYF
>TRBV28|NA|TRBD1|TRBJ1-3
TGTGCCAGCAGGTGGACAGGGTCTGGAAACACCATATATTTT
CASRWTGSGNTIYF
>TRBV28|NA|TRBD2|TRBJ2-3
TGTGCCAGCCATTCGGTCCAGGGAGGTGGGTTTAGCGGGGTCGCAGATACGCAGTATTTT
CASHSVQGGGFSGVADTQYF
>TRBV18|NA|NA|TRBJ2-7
TGTGCCAGCTCACCGGCTCAGGGCTACGAGCAGTACTTC
CASSPAQGYEQYF
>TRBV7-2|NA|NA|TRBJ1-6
TGTGCCAGCAGCTCCCAGGGGTCGTATAATTCACCCCTCCACTTT
CASSSQGSYNSPLHF
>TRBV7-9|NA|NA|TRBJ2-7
TGTGCCAGCAGCTTATTACCCTCTAGCTACGAGCAGTACTTC
CASSLLPSSYEQYF
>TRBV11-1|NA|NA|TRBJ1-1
TGTGCCAGCAGCCCCCCGACAGGCGTGAACACTGAAGCTTTCTTT
CASSPPTGVNTEAFF
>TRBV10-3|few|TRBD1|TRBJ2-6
TGTGCCATCAGTCCGGGACAGGGGACGGGAGGGGCCAACGTCCTGACTTTC
CAISPGQGTGGANVLTF
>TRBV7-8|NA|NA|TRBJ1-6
TGTGCCAGCAGCTTAGATAGTGGTGTAGTGGCACCCCTCCACTTT
CASSLDSGVVAPLHF
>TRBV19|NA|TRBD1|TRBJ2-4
TGTGCCAGTAGTATTTGGACAGGGATTGCCAAAAACATTCAGTACTTC
CASSIWTGIAKNIQYF
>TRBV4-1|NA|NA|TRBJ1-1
TGCGCCAGCAGCCAAGTCTCGGTGAGGTACGAGGCAGCTTTCTTT
CASSQVSVRYEAAFF